The 9 T cell receptor beta chains listed next were all sequenced from one sample in a study of blood T cell repertoires in COVID-19 (TCRdb year 2020). Receptor amplification or capture employed the immunoSEQ multiplex PCR assay. TCRdb retrieved this table from immuneACCESS and kept in-frame rearrangements only. Not all clones are present; in checked studies, unresolved V genes account for under half, and no reason is known for the remainder. The sample table contains about 90,000 clones; only one count was recorded for less than 90% of them. Approximately 1.3% of the sample is held by the ten biggest clonotypes. The sample consisted of peripheral blood. The receptors come from a man at least 80 years old with active or convalescent COVID-19.

This chain uses TRBV18 with TRBJ1-1, with a possible D match to TRBD1 (6 bases). Germline-derived CDR1 and CDR2 are KGHSH and LQKENI. The V end was cut by 5 bases, the J end by 1 base, with 11 bases between. CDR3 length: 14 residues. In DNA, the CDR3 is TGTGCCAGCTCAGCCAAGGGACAGAACACTGAAGCTTTCTTT. This encodes CASSAKGQNTEAFF.

This rearrangement joins TRBV2 to TRBJ2-1, with 9 positions matching TRBD1. V shed 6 bases, J shed 5 bases, and the junction held 8 bases outside the gene matches. Per germline, CDR1 SNHLY and CDR2 FYNNEI. The CDR3 is 15 amino acids. Here the CDR3 reads CASREWTGENNEQFF. The CDR3 DNA reads TGTGCCAGCAGGGAATGGACAGGGGAGAACAATGAGCAGTTCTTC.

In DNA, the CDR3 is TGCGCCAGCAGCCAGCCATATAGGACTAGCGGGATAGGGGGCACCGGGGAGCTGTTTTTT. Its protein product is CASSQPYRTSGIGGTGELFF. The V and J genes are TRBV4-1 and TRBJ2-2, with TRBD2 matching over 12 bases. Germline V gene sequence: CDR1 MGHRA, CDR2 YSYEKL. The V and J ends lost 3 bases and 4 bases, in that order; junction bases with no gene match: 15. The CDR3 covers 20 residues.

This chain links TRBV5-1 with TRBJ2-7; 13 bases match TRBD2. Per germline, CDR1 SGHRS and CDR2 YFSETQ. The CDR3 spans 17 residues. V was clipped by 0 bases and J by 4 bases; unmatched bases: 7. The CDR3 spells CASSLGSVTSGRYEQYF. The CDR3 DNA reads TGCGCCAGCAGCTTGGGATCTGTGACTAGCGGGAGGTACGAGCAGTACTTC. Combining the CDR3 with reference TRBV5-1 and TRBJ2-7 gives the whole variable domain KAGVTQTPRYLIKTRGQQVTLSCSPISGHRSVSWYQQTPGQGLQFLFEYFSETQRNKGNFPGRFSGRQFSNSRSEMNVSTLELGDSALYLCASSLGSVTSGRYEQYFGPGTRLTVT.

CDR3 nucleotide sequence: TGTGCCAGCTCACCATCTGCGAATCAGCCCCAGCATTTT. Protein product: CASSPSANQPQHF. The V and J genes are TRBV18 and TRBJ1-5, with unresolved D. CDR3 length: 13 amino acids. V was pared by 2 bases and J by 4 bases, with 6 bases between. Germline V gene data show CDR1 as KGHSH and CDR2 as LQKENI.

The chain recombines TRBV18 with TRBJ1-1; D is uncertain. The V gene's germline CDR1 is KGHSH and CDR2 LQKENI. CDR3 length: 16 amino acids. V was cut by 3 bases and J by 1 base, with 15 bases left in between. Here the CDR3 reads CASSPYSGVANTEAFF. CDR3 bases: TGTGCCAGCTCACCTTACAGCGGGGTGGCGAACACTGAAGCTTTCTTT.

This rearrangement joins TRBV12-3 or TRBV12-4 to TRBJ1-1, with D hard to call. V dropped 6 bases and J dropped 5 bases, with 13 bases sitting between them. This CDR3 spans 13 amino acids. Written as DNA, the CDR3 is TGTGCCAGCAGCCTCCGACCGGGGACTGAAGCTTTCTTT. Translated: CASSLRPGTEAFF.

The V call is TRBV5-4, the J call TRBJ1-1; tentative D call: TRBD1 (5 bases). V was shortened by 0 bases and J by 5 bases, with 8 bases between the two germline ends. This CDR3 region has 13 residues. Germline loops: CDR1 SGHNT, CDR2 YYREEE (reference sequence). The CDR3 region is CASSLEGRTEAFF. CDR3 nucleotide sequence: TGTGCCAGCAGCTTGGAGGGGAGGACTGAAGCTTTCTTT.

V gene TRBV4-1 combines with J gene TRBJ1-5; 9 bases match TRBD1. The V segment lost 4 bases and the J segment 6 bases; nucleotides outside the gene matches: 4. The CDR3 contains 14 residues. Germline CDR1 is MGHRA and CDR2 is YSYEKL. CDR3 in amino acids: CASSLGTGPQPQHF. The CDR3 nucleotides are TGCGCCAGCAGCCTTGGGACAGGGCCTCAGCCCCAGCATTTT.